This TCR beta chain was profiled in a study of T cells in Graves' hyperthyroidism and ophthalmopathy. In the study overall: The blood sample was taken at first diagnosis, before treatment began. Study-wide points: Most expanded thyroid clonotypes above 0.001 also appeared in blood.

This clonotype was seen repeatedly, ten times or more. As yet, its antigen is unknown. Trimming removed 2 bases from V and 5 bases from J, with 12 bases in between. This CDR3 comprises 14 residues. From germline, CDR1 is SNHLY and CDR2 FYNNEI. Amplification targeted TCR beta CDR3 regions from RNA transcripts. During a first-round RT-PCR of the TCR CDR3, the HTBI primer set was used. TCRdb analysed the multiplex PCR reads with MiXCR anew, one entry per CDR3 protein. The data show more than 150,000 distinct CDR3 sequences, with about 18% seen just once and 25% to 35% held by the top ten. Patients aged 18 to 65 had newly diagnosed hyperthyroidism of under 2 months' duration.

This clonotype was obtained from a woman aged 45-65 years with Graves' hyperthyroidism. The V and J genes are TRBV2 and TRBJ1-2; D may be TRBD1 (5 bases). Sequenced input: blood. As DNA, the CDR3 is TGTGCCAGCAGTGAAAGCCAGGGTCCTTATGGCTACACCTTC. Protein: CASSESQGPYGYTF.